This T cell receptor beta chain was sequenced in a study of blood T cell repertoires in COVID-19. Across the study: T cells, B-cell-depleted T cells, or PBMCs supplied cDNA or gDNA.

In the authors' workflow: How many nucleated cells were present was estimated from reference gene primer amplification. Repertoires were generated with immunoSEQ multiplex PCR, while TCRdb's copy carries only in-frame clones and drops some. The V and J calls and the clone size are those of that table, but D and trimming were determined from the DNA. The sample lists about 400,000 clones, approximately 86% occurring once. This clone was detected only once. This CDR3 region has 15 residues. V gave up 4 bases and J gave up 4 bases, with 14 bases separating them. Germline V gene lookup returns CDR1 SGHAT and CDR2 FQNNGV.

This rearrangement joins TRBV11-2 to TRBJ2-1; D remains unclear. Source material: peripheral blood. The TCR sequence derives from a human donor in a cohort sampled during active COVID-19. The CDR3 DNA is TGTGCCAGCAGCTACTCCAATACTAAATACAATGAGCAGTTCTTC. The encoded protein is CASSYSNTKYNEQFF.